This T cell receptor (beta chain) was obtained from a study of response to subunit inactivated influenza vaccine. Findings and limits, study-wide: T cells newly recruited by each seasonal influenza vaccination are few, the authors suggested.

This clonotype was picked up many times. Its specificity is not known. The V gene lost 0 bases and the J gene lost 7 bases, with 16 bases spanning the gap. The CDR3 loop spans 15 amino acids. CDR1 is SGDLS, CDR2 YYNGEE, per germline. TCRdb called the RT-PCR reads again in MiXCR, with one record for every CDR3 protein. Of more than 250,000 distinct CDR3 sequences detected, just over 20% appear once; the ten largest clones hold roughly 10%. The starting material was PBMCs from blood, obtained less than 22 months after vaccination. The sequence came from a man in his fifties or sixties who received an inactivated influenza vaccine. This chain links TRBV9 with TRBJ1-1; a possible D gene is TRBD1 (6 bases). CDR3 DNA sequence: TGTGCCAGCAGCGTAGATTCGACAGGACACCTTGAAGCTTTCTTT. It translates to CASSVDSTGHLEAFF.